Sequencing of this T cell receptor (beta chain) was carried out in a study of shared clonotypes between healthy human individuals. Study results and caveats: In contrast to clonotypes shared by all four donors, non-shared clonotypes had lower generation probabilities.

Repertoires were generated with immunoSEQ multiplex PCR, while TCRdb's copy carries only in-frame clones and drops some. The data contain hundreds of thousands of clones, around 73% of them singletons. About this clone itself: Its antigen remains unidentified.

Healthy adults negative for HIV, lacking recent acute infections or vaccinations, served as donors. V gave up 5 bases and J gave up 1 base, with 5 bases separating them. The CDR3 is 13 amino acids. CDR1 SEHNR and CDR2 FQNEAQ come from the germline V gene (reference sequence). The sequencing input was memory CD4+ T cells sorted from blood. Subset denoted: CD45RA-negative fraction. V gene TRBV7-9 combines with J gene TRBJ2-2; D unclear. This TCR derives from a woman aged 25 to 45 in good health. DNA for the CDR3: TGTGCCAGCAGCCCAGAGAACACCGGGGAGCTGTTTTTT. It yields the protein CASSPENTGELFF.